This T cell receptor beta chain appears in the sequencing data of a study of T cells of healthy individuals. Ten or more counts support this clonotype. The CDR3 has 13 residues. Germline V gene data show CDR1 as DFQATT and CDR2 as SNEGSKA (reference sequence). Trimming removed 5 bases from V and 8 bases from J; junction bases left unmatched: 4. Each CDR3 protein gets one entry after TCRdb re-called the 5' RACE reads with MiXCR. This sample carries some 39,000 distinct CDR3 sequences, about 4.5% of them seen once, and the ten largest clones take about 8.9%. The TCR was taken from a human donor in good health. V is TRBV20-1 and J is TRBJ2-1; 12 positions agree with TRBD2. In DNA form, the CDR3 reads TGCAGTGCTCGACTAGCGGGAGAACATGAGCAGTTCTTC. Protein product: CSARLAGEHEQFF.